These T cell receptor beta chains were read from a single sample in a study of cytomegalovirus exposure and HLA in healthy donors. Method: immunoSEQ multiplex PCR; TCRdb's copy keeps in-frame clones and lacks some. Of about 140,000 clones in the sample, about three fifths were seen once. Material: PBMCs. The receptors derive from a male donor in good health and CMV-seronegative. The CDR3 runs from the conserved cysteine through the conserved F or W. Each record gives: J gene, clone size, D gene, V gene, CDR3 DNA, CDR3 protein. D genes are given only for firm matches. The size field is filled for only some rows; it gives once, few, many or a size class.

j_call: TRBJ1-1; clone_size: NA; d_call: NA; v_call: TRBV18; cdr3_nt: TGTGCCAGCTCACCAGGAGAGAACACTGAAGCTTTCTTT; cdr3_aa: CASSPGENTEAFF
j_call: TRBJ2-2; clone_size: NA; d_call: NA; v_call: TRBV27; cdr3_nt: TGTGCCAGCAGTCCTCTCAGAGAGGCCGGGGAGCTGTTTTTT; cdr3_aa: CASSPLREAGELFF
j_call: TRBJ2-7; clone_size: NA; d_call: NA; v_call: TRBV7-6; cdr3_nt: TGTGCCAGCAGCTCCCGACAGGCCCCTGGGGCCTACGAGCAGTACTTC; cdr3_aa: CASSSRQAPGAYEQYF
j_call: TRBJ2-1; clone_size: NA; d_call: NA; v_call: TRBV9; cdr3_nt: TGTGCCAGCAGCGTATTTGAATTCTCGAGCAATGAGCAGTTCTTC; cdr3_aa: CASSVFEFSSNEQFF
j_call: TRBJ1-4; clone_size: NA; d_call: NA; v_call: TRBV27; cdr3_nt: TGTGCCAGCAGTAAGGACTCTCCAACTAATGAAAAACTGTTTTTT; cdr3_aa: CASSKDSPTNEKLFF
j_call: TRBJ2-1; clone_size: NA; d_call: TRBD1; v_call: TRBV6-5; cdr3_nt: TGTGCCAGCAATCCGGGACAGGGCGGCGATGAGCAGTTCTTC; cdr3_aa: CASNPGQGGDEQFF
j_call: TRBJ1-5; clone_size: NA; d_call: NA; v_call: TRBV19; cdr3_nt: TGTGCCAGTAGATGGGGACTTAGCAATCAGCCCCAGCATTTT; cdr3_aa: CASRWGLSNQPQHF
j_call: TRBJ1-3; clone_size: NA; d_call: TRBD1; v_call: TRBV19; cdr3_nt: TGTGCCAGTAGCCAGGGGGCAAACACCATATATTTT; cdr3_aa: CASSQGANTIYF
j_call: TRBJ1-1; clone_size: NA; d_call: NA; v_call: TRBV27; cdr3_nt: TGTGCCAGCAGTCCCCTCCATAGGCGGGGCACTGAAGCTTTCTTT; cdr3_aa: CASSPLHRRGTEAFF
j_call: TRBJ2-3; clone_size: many; d_call: TRBD1; v_call: TRBV7-6; cdr3_nt: TGTGCCAGCAGCTTAGGGACAGGGGACACAGATACGCAGTATTTT; cdr3_aa: CASSLGTGDTDTQYF
j_call: TRBJ2-7; clone_size: NA; d_call: NA; v_call: TRBV15; cdr3_nt: TGTGCCACCAGCAGAGCGGGATTATCGAGCTACGAGCAGTACTTC; cdr3_aa: CATSRAGLSSYEQYF
j_call: TRBJ2-7; clone_size: NA; d_call: TRBD1; v_call: TRBV29-1; cdr3_nt: TGCAGCGTTAGGGACAGGGTGGGACTTGGGTACGAGCAGTACTTC; cdr3_aa: CSVRDRVGLGYEQYF
j_call: TRBJ1-1; clone_size: NA; d_call: TRBD1; v_call: TRBV6-1; cdr3_nt: TGTGCCAGCATCTTAGGACAGGGGAACACTGAAGCTTTCTTT; cdr3_aa: CASILGQGNTEAFF
j_call: TRBJ2-7; clone_size: few; d_call: TRBD1; v_call: TRBV9; cdr3_nt: TGTGCCAGCAGCGTGGGAGGATTACCGGGACAGGGGATCGACGAGCAGTACTTC; cdr3_aa: CASSVGGLPGQGIDEQYF
j_call: TRBJ1-6; clone_size: NA; d_call: TRBD1; v_call: TRBV28; cdr3_nt: TGTGCCAGCAGTTTACCGGGACAGGGGCTTTCACCCCTCCACTTT; cdr3_aa: CASSLPGQGLSPLHF
j_call: TRBJ2-5; clone_size: NA; d_call: TRBD1; v_call: TRBV19; cdr3_nt: TGTGCCAGTAGTCTGTTCCAGGGGGTCGTGGAGACCCAGTACTTC; cdr3_aa: CASSLFQGVVETQYF
j_call: TRBJ1-5; clone_size: NA; d_call: TRBD1; v_call: TRBV27; cdr3_nt: TGTGCCAGCAGTTCCCAACCGACAGGGATCAATCAGCCCCAGCATTTT; cdr3_aa: CASSSQPTGINQPQHF
j_call: TRBJ1-1; clone_size: few; d_call: NA; v_call: TRBV6-1; cdr3_nt: TGTGCCAGCAGTGACAGTATGAACACTGAAGCTTTCTTT; cdr3_aa: CASSDSMNTEAFF
j_call: TRBJ1-5; clone_size: NA; d_call: NA; v_call: TRBV28; cdr3_nt: TGTGCCAGCAGATGGGCAGGCAATCAGCCCCAGCATTTT; cdr3_aa: CASRWAGNQPQHF
j_call: TRBJ2-7; clone_size: NA; d_call: TRBD1; v_call: TRBV30; cdr3_nt: TGTGCCTGGAACGGCCGGGACAGGGGGAAGTACGAGCAGTACTTC; cdr3_aa: CAWNGRDRGKYEQYF